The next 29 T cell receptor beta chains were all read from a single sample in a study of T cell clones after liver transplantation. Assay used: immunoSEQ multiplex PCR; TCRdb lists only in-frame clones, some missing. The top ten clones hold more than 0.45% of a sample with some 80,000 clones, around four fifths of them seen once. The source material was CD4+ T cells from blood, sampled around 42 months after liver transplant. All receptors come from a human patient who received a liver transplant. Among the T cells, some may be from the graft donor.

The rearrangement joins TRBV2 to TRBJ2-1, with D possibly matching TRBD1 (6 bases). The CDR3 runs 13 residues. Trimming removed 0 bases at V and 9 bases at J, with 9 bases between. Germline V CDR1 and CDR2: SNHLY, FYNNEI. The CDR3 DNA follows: TGTGCCAGCAGTGAAGCCTCCAGGGGTGAGCAGTTCTTC. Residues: CASSEASRGEQFF.

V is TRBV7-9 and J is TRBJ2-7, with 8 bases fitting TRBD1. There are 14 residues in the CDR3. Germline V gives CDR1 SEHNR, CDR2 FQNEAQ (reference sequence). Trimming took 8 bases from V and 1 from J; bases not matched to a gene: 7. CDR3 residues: CASRTRQGSYEQYF. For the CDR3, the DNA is TGTGCCAGCCGGACCCGACAGGGGTCCTACGAGCAGTACTTC. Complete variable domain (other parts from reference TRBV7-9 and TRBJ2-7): DTGVSQNPRHKITKRGQNVTFRCDPISEHNRLYWYRQTLGQGPEFLTYFQNEAQLEKSRLLSDRFSAERPKGSFSTLEIQRTEQGDSAMYLCASRTRQGSYEQYFGPGTRLTVT.

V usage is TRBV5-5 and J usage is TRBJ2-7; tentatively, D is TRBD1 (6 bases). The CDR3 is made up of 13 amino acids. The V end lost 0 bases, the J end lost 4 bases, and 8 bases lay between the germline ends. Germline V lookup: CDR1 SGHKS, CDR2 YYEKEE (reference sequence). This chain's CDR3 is CASSLDRVYEQYF. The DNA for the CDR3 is TGTGCCAGCAGCTTGGACAGGGTGTACGAGCAGTACTTC.

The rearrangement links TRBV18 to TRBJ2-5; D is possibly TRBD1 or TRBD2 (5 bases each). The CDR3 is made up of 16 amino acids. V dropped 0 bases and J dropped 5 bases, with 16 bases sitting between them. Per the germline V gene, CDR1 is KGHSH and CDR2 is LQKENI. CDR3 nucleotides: TGTGCCAGCTCACCACCGGTCGGGGCGGTAGGGGAGACCCAGTACTTC. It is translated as CASSPPVGAVGETQYF.

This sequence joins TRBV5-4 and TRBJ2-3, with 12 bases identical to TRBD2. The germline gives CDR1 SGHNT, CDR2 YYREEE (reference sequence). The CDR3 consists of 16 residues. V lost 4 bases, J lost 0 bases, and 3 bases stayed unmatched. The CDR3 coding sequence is TGTGCCAGCAGCCCCGGGACTAGCGGGAGCACAGATACGCAGTATTTT. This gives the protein CASSPGTSGSTDTQYF. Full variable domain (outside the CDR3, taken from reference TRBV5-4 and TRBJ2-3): ETGVTQSPTHLIKTRGQQVTLRCSSQSGHNTVSWYQQALGQGPQFIFQYYREEENGRGNFPPRFSGLQFPNYSSELNVNALELDDSALYLCASSPGTSGSTDTQYFGPGTRLTVL.

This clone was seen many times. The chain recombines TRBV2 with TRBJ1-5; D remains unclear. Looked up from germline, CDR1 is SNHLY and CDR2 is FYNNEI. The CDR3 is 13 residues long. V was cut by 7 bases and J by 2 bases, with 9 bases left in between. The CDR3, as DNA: TGTGCCAGCAAGACGGTGGGCAATCAGCCCCAGCATTTT. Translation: CASKTVGNQPQHF. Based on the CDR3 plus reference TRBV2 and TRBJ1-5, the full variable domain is EPEVTQTPSHQVTQMGQEVILRCVPISNHLYFYWYRQILGQKVEFLVSFYNNEISEKSEIFDDQFSVERPDGSNFTLKIRSTKLEDSAMYFCASKTVGNQPQHFGDGTRLSIL.

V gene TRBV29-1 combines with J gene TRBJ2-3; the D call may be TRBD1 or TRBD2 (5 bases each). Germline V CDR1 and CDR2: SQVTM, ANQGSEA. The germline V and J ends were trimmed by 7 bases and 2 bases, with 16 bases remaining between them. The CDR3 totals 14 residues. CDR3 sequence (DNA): TGCAGCGGGACGAAGAGGGGCGACACAGATACGCAGTATTTT. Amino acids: CSGTKRGDTDTQYF.

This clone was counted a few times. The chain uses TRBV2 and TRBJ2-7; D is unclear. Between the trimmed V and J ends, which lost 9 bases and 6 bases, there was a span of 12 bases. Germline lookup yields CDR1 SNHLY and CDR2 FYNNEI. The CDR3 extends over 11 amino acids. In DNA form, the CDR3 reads TGTGCCAGTGCTTACAACGCCGAGCAGTACTTC. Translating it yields CASAYNAEQYF.

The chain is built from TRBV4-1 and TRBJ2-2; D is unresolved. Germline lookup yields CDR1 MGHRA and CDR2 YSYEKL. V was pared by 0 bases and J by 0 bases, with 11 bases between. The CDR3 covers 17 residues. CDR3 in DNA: TGCGCCAGCAGCCAAGATTGGCGGACGTCGAACACCGGGGAGCTGTTTTTT. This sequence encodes CASSQDWRTSNTGELFF.

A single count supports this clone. CDR3 DNA: TGTGCCAGTAGTATAGAGACAGGGAGCGAGCAGTACTTC. It codes for CASSIETGSEQYF. This chain connects TRBV19 to TRBJ2-7, with 7 bases matching TRBD1. Germline CDR1 reads LNHDA; CDR2 reads SQIVND (reference sequence). The CDR3 runs to 13 residues. J gave up 6 bases and V 0 bases, and 2 bases lay outside the gene matches.

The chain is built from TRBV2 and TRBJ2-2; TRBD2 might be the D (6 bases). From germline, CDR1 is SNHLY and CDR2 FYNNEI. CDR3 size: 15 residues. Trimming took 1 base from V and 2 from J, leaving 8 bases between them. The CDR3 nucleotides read TGTGCCAGCAGTGAAGGGGGGGAAAACACCGGGGAGCTGTTTTTT. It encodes CASSEGGENTGELFF.

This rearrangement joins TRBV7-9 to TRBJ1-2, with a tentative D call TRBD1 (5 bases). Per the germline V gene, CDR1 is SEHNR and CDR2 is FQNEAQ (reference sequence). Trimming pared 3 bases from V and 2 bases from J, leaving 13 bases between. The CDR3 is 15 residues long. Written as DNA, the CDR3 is TGTGCCAGCAGCTTGTGGACACCCACCAACTATGGCTACACCTTC. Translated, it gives CASSLWTPTNYGYTF. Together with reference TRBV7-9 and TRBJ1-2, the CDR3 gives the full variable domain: DTGVSQNPRHKITKRGQNVTFRCDPISEHNRLYWYRQTLGQGPEFLTYFQNEAQLEKSRLLSDRFSAERPKGSFSTLEIQRTEQGDSAMYLCASSLWTPTNYGYTFGSGTRLTVV.

The CDR3 region is CASSLNANTEAFF. The CDR3 DNA reads TGTGCCAGCAGCTTAAATGCGAACACTGAAGCTTTCTTT. V gene TRBV11-1 combines with J gene TRBJ1-1; D is unresolved. V gave up 2 bases and J gave up 1 base, with 5 bases separating them. Per germline, CDR1 SGHAT and CDR2 FQDESV (reference sequence). CDR3 size: 13 residues.

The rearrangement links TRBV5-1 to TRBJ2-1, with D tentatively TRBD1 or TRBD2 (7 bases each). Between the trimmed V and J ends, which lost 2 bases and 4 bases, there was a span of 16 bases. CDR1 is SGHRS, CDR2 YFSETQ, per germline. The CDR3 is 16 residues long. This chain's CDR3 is CASSLRGDSRYNEQFF. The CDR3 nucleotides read TGCGCCAGCAGCTTACGGGGGGACAGCCGATACAATGAGCAGTTCTTC.

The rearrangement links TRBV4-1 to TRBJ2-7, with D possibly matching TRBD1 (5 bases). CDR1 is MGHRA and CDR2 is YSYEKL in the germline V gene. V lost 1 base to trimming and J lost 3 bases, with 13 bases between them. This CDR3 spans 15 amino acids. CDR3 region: CASSQVSGRDYEQYF. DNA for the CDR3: TGCGCCAGCAGCCAAGTTTCAGGGCGTGACTACGAGCAGTACTTC.

As DNA, the CDR3 is TGCGCCAGCAGCTTGGCCGGCGGATACACTGAAGCTTTCTTT. Protein product: CASSLAGGYTEAFF. The chain recombines TRBV5-1 with TRBJ1-1; D gene unclear. The germline V and J ends were trimmed by 0 bases and 3 bases, with 9 bases remaining between them. CDR1 and CDR2 (germline): SGHRS, YFSETQ. CDR3 length: 14 residues.

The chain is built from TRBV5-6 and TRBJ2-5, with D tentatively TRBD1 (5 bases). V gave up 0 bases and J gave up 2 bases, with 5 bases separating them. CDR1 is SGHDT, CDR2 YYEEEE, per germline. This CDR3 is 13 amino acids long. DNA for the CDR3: TGTGCCAGCAGCTTGGACAGGCAAGAGACCCAGTACTTC. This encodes CASSLDRQETQYF. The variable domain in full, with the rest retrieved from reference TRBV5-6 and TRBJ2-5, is DAGVTQSPTHLIKTRGQQVTLRCSPKSGHDTVSWYQQALGQGPQFIFQYYEEEERQRGNFPDRFSGHQFPNYSSELNVNALLLGDSALYLCASSLDRQETQYFGPGTRLLVL.

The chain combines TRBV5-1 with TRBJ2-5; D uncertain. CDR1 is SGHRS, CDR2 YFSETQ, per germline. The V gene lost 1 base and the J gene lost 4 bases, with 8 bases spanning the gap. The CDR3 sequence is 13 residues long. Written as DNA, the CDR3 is TGCGCCAGCAGCTTGCAAGGGCCAGAGACCCAGTACTTC. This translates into CASSLQGPETQYF.

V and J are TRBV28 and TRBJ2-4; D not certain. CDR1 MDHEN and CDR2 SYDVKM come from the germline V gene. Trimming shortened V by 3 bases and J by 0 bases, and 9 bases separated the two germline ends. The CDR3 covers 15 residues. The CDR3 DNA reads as TGTGCCAGCAGTTTTCCAGGCTTAGCCAAAAACATTCAGTACTTC. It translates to CASSFPGLAKNIQYF.

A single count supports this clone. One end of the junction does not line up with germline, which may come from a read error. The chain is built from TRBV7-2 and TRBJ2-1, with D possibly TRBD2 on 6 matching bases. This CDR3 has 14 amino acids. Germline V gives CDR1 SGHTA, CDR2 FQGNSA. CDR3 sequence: CASSSGLPTQRQFF. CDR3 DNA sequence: TGCGCCAGCAGCTCGGGACTCCCCACCCAAAGGCAGTTCTTC.

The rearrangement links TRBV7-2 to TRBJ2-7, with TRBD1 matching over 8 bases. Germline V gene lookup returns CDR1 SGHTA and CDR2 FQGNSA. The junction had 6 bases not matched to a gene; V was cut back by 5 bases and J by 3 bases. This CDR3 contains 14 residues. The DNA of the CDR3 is TGTGCCAGCAGCCCGTGGACAGGGAACTACGAGCAGTACTTC. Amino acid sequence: CASSPWTGNYEQYF.

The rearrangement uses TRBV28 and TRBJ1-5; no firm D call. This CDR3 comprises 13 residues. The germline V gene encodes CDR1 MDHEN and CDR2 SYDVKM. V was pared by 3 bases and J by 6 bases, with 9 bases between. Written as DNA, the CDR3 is TGTGCCAGCAGTTTCTCAAAGGGTCAGCCCCAGCATTTT. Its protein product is CASSFSKGQPQHF.

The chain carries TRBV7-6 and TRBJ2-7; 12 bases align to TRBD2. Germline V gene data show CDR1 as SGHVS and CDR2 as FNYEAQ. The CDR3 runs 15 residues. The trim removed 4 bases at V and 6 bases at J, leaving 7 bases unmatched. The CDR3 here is CASSSSTSGSGEQYF. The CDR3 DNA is TGTGCCAGCAGCTCTTCGACTAGCGGGAGTGGCGAGCAGTACTTC.

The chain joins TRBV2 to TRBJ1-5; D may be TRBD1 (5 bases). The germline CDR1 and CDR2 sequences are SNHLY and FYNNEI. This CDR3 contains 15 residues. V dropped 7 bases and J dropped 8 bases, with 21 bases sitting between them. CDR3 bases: TGTGCCAGCAAGGATAAGGGGAGGGTTGGGGAGCCCCAGCATTTT. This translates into CASKDKGRVGEPQHF.

CDR3 protein: CASSQQGGAKNIQYF. In DNA, the CDR3 is TGCGCCAGCAGCCAACAGGGTGGAGCCAAAAACATTCAGTACTTC. The chain carries TRBV4-1 and TRBJ2-4; the D gene is possibly TRBD1 (5 bases). This CDR3 is built from 15 residues. Germline assignment: CDR1 MGHRA and CDR2 YSYEKL. V was cut by 2 bases and J by 0 bases, with 8 bases left in between.

The CDR3 sequence: CASKNGFWDRNTEAFF. CDR3 sequence (DNA): TGTGCCAGCAAGAACGGCTTCTGGGACAGGAACACTGAAGCTTTCTTT. This chain joins TRBV28 and TRBJ1-1; the match to TRBD1 covers 7 bases. V lost 7 bases, J lost 1 base, and 12 bases stayed unmatched. CDR3 length: 16 residues. Germline loops: CDR1 MDHEN, CDR2 SYDVKM.

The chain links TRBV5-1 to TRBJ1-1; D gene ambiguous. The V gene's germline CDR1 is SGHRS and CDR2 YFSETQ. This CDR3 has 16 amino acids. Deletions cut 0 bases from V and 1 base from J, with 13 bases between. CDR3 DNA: TGCGCCAGCAGCTTGGTGGCGCGTTTCGGGAACACTGAAGCTTTCTTT. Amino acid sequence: CASSLVARFGNTEAFF. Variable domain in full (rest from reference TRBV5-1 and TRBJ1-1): KAGVTQTPRYLIKTRGQQVTLSCSPISGHRSVSWYQQTPGQGLQFLFEYFSETQRNKGNFPGRFSGRQFSNSRSEMNVSTLELGDSALYLCASSLVARFGNTEAFFGQGTRLTVV.

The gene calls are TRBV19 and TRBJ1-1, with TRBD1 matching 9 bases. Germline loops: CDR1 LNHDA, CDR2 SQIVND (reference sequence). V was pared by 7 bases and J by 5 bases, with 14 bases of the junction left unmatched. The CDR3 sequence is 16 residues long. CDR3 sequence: CASTLGTDRGGTEAFF. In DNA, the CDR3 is TGTGCCAGTACTCTCGGTACGGACAGGGGAGGGACTGAAGCTTTCTTT.

The CDR3 loop reads CSVSYWDYGYTF. CDR3 nucleotide sequence: TGCAGCGTTTCATACTGGGACTATGGCTACACCTTC. The chain couples TRBV29-1 to TRBJ1-2; D call uncertain. Germline-derived CDR1 and CDR2 are SQVTM and ANQGSEA. This CDR3 is 12 amino acids long. Trimming left V 5 bases short and J 3 bases short, with 10 bases between.